The rows below give T cell receptor beta chains drawn from one sample of a study of T cell responses to AZD1222 COVID-19 vaccine. The protocol was immunoSEQ multiplex PCR, while the TCRdb copy is restricted to in-frame clones and leaves out a portion. Counted here are 95,000 to 150,000 clones, 92% occurring once; the ten biggest clones make up 13% to 15%. Source: peripheral blood, taken on day 0 of AZD1222 vaccination. The receptors were gathered from an adult in good health. Each CDR3 is given with its conserved first and last residue. D genes are given only for firm matches. The size of a clone is reported for some rows only, either as once, few or many, or as a class for expanded clones.

J gene,CDR3 length,V gene,D gene,clone size,CDR3 protein,CDR3 DNA
TRBJ1-3,15,TRBV28,TRBD1,few,CASSFEGARGNTIYF,TGTGCCAGCAGTTTCGAGGGGGCGCGTGGAAACACCATATATTTT
TRBJ1-2,13,TRBV12-3/TRBV12-4,TRBD1,-,CASSLGGPYGYTF,TGTGCCAGCAGTCTAGGGGGCCCCTATGGCTACACCTTC
TRBJ2-2,15,TRBV6-5,TRBD1,once,CASRPGQGVTGELFF,TGTGCCAGCAGACCGGGACAGGGTGTTACCGGGGAGCTGTTTTTT
TRBJ2-2,13,TRBV9,-,-,CASSVEGYGELFF,TGTGCCAGCAGCGTTGAAGGGTACGGGGAGCTGTTTTTT
TRBJ2-7,15,TRBV27,-,few,CASSLSAGRSYEQYF,TGTGCCAGCAGTTTATCGGCGGGACGGTCCTACGAGCAGTACTTC
TRBJ1-1,12,TRBV4-1,-,-,CASSQDYTEAFF,TGCGCCAGCAGCCAAGACTACACTGAAGCTTTCTTT
TRBJ1-2,14,TRBV5-1,-,-,CASSLGEGEYGYTF,TGCGCCAGCAGCCTCGGGGAGGGAGAGTATGGCTACACCTTC
TRBJ2-7,17,TRBV11-2,TRBD1,once,CASSLEGGTGFSYEQYF,TGTGCCAGCAGCTTAGAGGGGGGGACAGGGTTTTCCTACGAGCAGTACTTC
TRBJ2-1,15,TRBV2,TRBD2,-,CASSPGLADYNEQFF,TGTGCCAGCAGCCCGGGACTAGCGGATTACAATGAGCAGTTCTTC
TRBJ2-5,14,TRBV7-2,-,-,CASSPGANQETQYF,TGTGCCAGCAGCCCTGGTGCGAACCAAGAGACCCAGTACTTC
TRBJ1-1,14,TRBV12-5,-,once,CASGLGRPYTEAFF,TGTGCTAGTGGTTTGGGGCGGCCCTACACTGAAGCTTTCTTT
TRBJ1-2,15,TRBV28,TRBD1,-,CASSLFVRGDYGYTF,TGTGCCAGCAGCCTCTTCGTCAGGGGGGACTATGGCTACACCTTC
TRBJ2-5,16,TRBV3-1/TRBV3-2,TRBD2,once,CASSQDLAGGPETQYF,TGTGCCAGCAGCCAAGATCTAGCGGGGGGGCCAGAGACCCAGTACTTC
TRBJ1-3,14,TRBV7-9,-,-,CASSLGGRGNTIYF,TGTGCCAGCAGCTTAGGGGGACGGGGAAACACCATATATTTT
TRBJ2-1,15,TRBV7-2,-,-,CARTKRLQGYNEQFF,TGTGCCAGAACTAAGCGGTTACAGGGCTACAATGAGCAGTTCTTC
TRBJ2-7,14,TRBV28,-,few,CASSPAGTLEEQYF,TGTGCCAGCAGCCCCGCGGGGACACTAGAAGAGCAGTACTTC
TRBJ1-4,15,TRBV28,-,once,CASSLLPGRTQKLFF,TGTGCCAGCAGTTTGCTGCCAGGGAGGACCCAGAAACTGTTTTTT
TRBJ1-2,17,TRBV3-1/TRBV3-2,TRBD1,-,CASSQGDRPLANYGYTF,TGTGCCAGCAGCCAAGGGGACAGGCCCTTAGCTAACTATGGCTACACCTTC
TRBJ1-5,13,TRBV19,-,-,CASSILADQPQHF,TGTGCCAGTAGTATACTGGCGGATCAGCCCCAGCATTTT
TRBJ1-6,17,TRBV11-2,-,once,CASSLGSIGNYNSPLHF,TGTGCCAGCAGCTTAGGTTCGATAGGGAACTATAATTCACCCCTCCACTTT
TRBJ1-1,13,TRBV5-1,-,-,CASSLVGRSEAFF,TGCGCCAGCAGCTTGGTCGGGCGAAGTGAAGCTTTCTTT
TRBJ2-1,17,TRBV9,-,once,CASSGPPATYSYNEQFF,TGTGCCAGCAGCGGCCCCCCCGCTACGTACTCCTACAATGAGCAGTTCTTC
TRBJ1-2,14,TRBV19,-,-,CASSISREDYGYTF,TGTGCCAGTAGTATCAGCAGGGAGGACTATGGCTACACCTTC
TRBJ1-5,14,TRBV28,-,few,CASSLLEGNQPQHF,TGTGCCAGCAGTTTATTGGAGGGGAATCAGCCCCAGCATTTT
TRBJ1-1,13,TRBV5-4,-,-,CASSLGGKLEAFF,TGTGCCAGCAGCTTGGGGGGGAAACTTGAAGCTTTCTTT
TRBJ2-1,16,TRBV5-5,TRBD2,-,CASSLKAGLADNEQFF,TGTGCCAGCAGCTTAAAAGCAGGACTAGCCGACAATGAGCAGTTCTTC
TRBJ2-7,15,TRBV6-1,TRBD2,-,CASSEAQTSFYEQYF,TGTGCCAGCAGTGAAGCGCAGACTAGCTTCTACGAGCAGTACTTC
TRBJ2-7,16,TRBV28,-,-,CASSRTGRLGTYEQYF,TGTGCCAGCAGTCGAACCGGTCGACTCGGTACCTACGAGCAGTACTTC
TRBJ1-6,14,TRBV6-2/TRBV6-3,-,-,CASTPPMENSPLHF,TGTGCCAGCACCCCTCCGATGGAGAATTCACCCCTCCACTTT
TRBJ2-1,16,TRBV3-1/TRBV3-2,TRBD2,-,CASSWIAGSSYNEQFF,TGTGCCAGCAGTTGGATAGCGGGGAGCTCCTACAATGAGCAGTTCTTC
TRBJ2-5,14,TRBV9,-,-,CASSDQAVQETQYF,TGTGCCAGCAGCGACCAAGCGGTACAAGAGACCCAGTACTTC
TRBJ1-5,14,TRBV2,-,once,CASSEDEVNQPQHF,TGTGCCAGCAGTGAAGATGAGGTAAATCAGCCCCAGCATTTT
TRBJ1-6,19,TRBV4-1,TRBD1,-,CASSPGQLGTGYVSSPLHF,TGCGCCAGCAGCCCCGGTCAGTTAGGGACAGGCTACGTATCTTCACCCCTCCACTTT
TRBJ2-1,17,TRBV7-9,TRBD2,-,CASRSSFPGLVFIEQFF,TGTGCCAGCAGGTCCTCATTCCCGGGACTAGTTTTTATTGAGCAGTTCTTC
TRBJ2-1,11,TRBV5-4,-,-,CASSSQYEQFF,TGTGCCAGCAGCTCTCAATATGAGCAGTTCTTC
TRBJ2-3,11,TRBV10-1,TRBD1,-,CASSTGTGLNF,TGCGCCAGCTCCACCGGGACAGGGTTGAATTTT
TRBJ2-1,14,TRBV7-8,TRBD2,-,CASSLVLAHNEQFF,TGTGCCAGCAGCTTAGTACTAGCGCACAATGAGCAGTTCTTC
TRBJ1-6,14,TRBV6-1,TRBD1,-,CASSEGTGMGPLHF,TGTGCCAGCAGTGAAGGGACAGGGATGGGACCCCTCCACTTT
TRBJ2-5,13,TRBV5-8,-,-,CASSLVVQETQYF,TGTGCCAGCAGCTTGGTTGTCCAAGAGACCCAGTACTTC
TRBJ1-1,17,TRBV5-1,TRBD1,-,CASSSIDRGSTNTEAFF,TGCGCCAGCAGCTCTATAGACAGGGGGTCGACGAACACTGAAGCTTTCTTT
TRBJ1-6,15,TRBV4-1,-,few,CASSQGERYNSPLHF,TGCGCCAGCAGCCAAGGAGAACGGTATAATTCACCCCTCCACTTT
TRBJ1-4,15,TRBV28,-,-,CASSLMAAAFEKLFF,TGTGCCAGCAGTTTAATGGCGGCGGCTTTCGAAAAACTGTTTTTT
TRBJ2-5,15,TRBV6-2/TRBV6-3,-,-,CASSGASGHQETQYF,TGTGCCAGCAGTGGGGCGTCGGGACACCAAGAGACCCAGTACTTC
TRBJ1-5,14,TRBV27,TRBD1,-,CASSRGTGNQPQHF,TGTGCCAGCAGTCGTGGGACAGGTAATCAGCCCCAGCATTTT
TRBJ2-1,13,TRBV21-1,-,-,CASPRRGYNEQFF,TGTGCCAGCCCAAGAAGAGGATACAATGAGCAGTTCTTC
TRBJ1-5,14,TRBV27,-,once,CASISRDGNQPQHF,TGTGCCAGCATTAGCAGGGATGGCAATCAGCCCCAGCATTTT
TRBJ1-2,15,TRBV9,-,-,CASSVEGRPLLGYTF,TGTGCCAGCAGCGTAGAGGGGCGGCCGCTTCTTGGCTACACCTTC
TRBJ2-3,11,TRBV11-2,-,-,CATWVSDTQYF,TGTGCCACCTGGGTATCAGATACGCAGTATTTT
TRBJ1-1,14,TRBV6-5,-,-,CASRPGGPNTEAFF,TGTGCCAGCAGACCGGGTGGGCCGAACACTGAAGCTTTCTTT
TRBJ1-6,13,TRBV29-1,TRBD1,-,CSVEEGTGLPLHF,TGCAGCGTTGAAGAAGGGACAGGCCTACCCCTCCACTTT
TRBJ1-2,15,TRBV5-1,TRBD1,-,CASSPAYRGGYGYTF,TGCGCCAGCAGCCCGGCTTACAGGGGCGGCTATGGCTACACCTTC
TRBJ2-7,14,TRBV6-2/TRBV6-3,-,-,CASSYPDTSYEQYF,TGTGCCAGCAGTTATCCGGACACCTCCTACGAGCAGTACTTC
TRBJ2-1,13,TRBV12-3/TRBV12-4,-,once,CASSLGGSNEQFF,TGTGCCAGCAGTTTAGGAGGTAGCAATGAGCAGTTCTTC
TRBJ2-1,17,TRBV9,TRBD2,-,CASSPATSGRSYNEQFF,TGTGCCAGCAGCCCGGCGACTAGCGGGAGATCTTACAATGAGCAGTTCTTC
TRBJ2-2,14,TRBV5-1,-,-,CASSLERSTGELFF,TGCGCCAGCAGCTTGGAGAGGTCCACCGGGGAGCTGTTTTTT
TRBJ1-2,17,TRBV7-2,-,-,CASSLDAPGISNYGYTF,TGTGCCAGCAGCTTAGACGCCCCAGGGATATCTAACTATGGCTACACCTTC
TRBJ2-1,15,TRBV5-4,-,-,CASSLEGGLSDEQFF,TGTGCCAGCAGCTTAGAGGGGGGACTTTCCGATGAGCAGTTCTTC
TRBJ2-1,12,TRBV12-3/TRBV12-4,-,-,CASGGAVNEQFF,TGTGCCAGCGGGGGGGCGGTCAATGAGCAGTTCTTC
TRBJ1-6,17,TRBV7-9,-,-,CASSLMRGRTYNSPLHF,TGTGCCAGCAGCTTAATGCGGGGGCGGACCTATAATTCACCCCTCCACTTT